This TCR beta chain came from a study of cytomegalovirus exposure and HLA in healthy donors. Of note for this clone: Its target is not known.

Notes on the study in general: TCR beta chains numbering 164 were designated cytomegalovirus-associated. CMV antigen specificity of a few CMV-associated chains was confirmed in vitro.

CDR1 and CDR2 (germline): SGHAT, FQNNGV. With 0 bases clipped from V and 3 bases from J, the junction kept 3 bases outside the gene matches. This CDR3 has 15 amino acids. Clones were sequenced by immunoSEQ multiplex PCR, and TCRdb holds only the in-frame ones, with some missing. The sample includes approximately 58,000 clones, around 94% seen only once; the top ten take 2% to 2.5%. The sample taken for sequencing was PBMCs. V gene TRBV11-2 combines with J gene TRBJ2-7; TRBD2 agrees at 9 bases. The source of this sequence is a man between 18 and 29 years old in good health and CMV-seronegative. The CDR3 loop reads CASSLDGTSIYEQYF. CDR3 coding DNA: TGTGCCAGCAGCTTAGACGGGACTAGCATCTACGAGCAGTACTTC.